A single sample gave rise to the 29 T cell receptor beta chains below, sequenced in a study of blood T cells in healthy people across ages. Combining a sample-barcoded 5' primer with a J-beta primer mix, a second PCR ran for roughly 7 to 11 cycles. MiXCR, applied by TCRdb to the 5' RACE reads, yields one record per CDR3 protein. The table lists approximately 1,700,000 distinct CDR3 sequences, 35% to 50% of them singletons. The sequenced sample consisted of blood. The source is a human donor in good health.

In this sample, this clonotype turned up many times. The rearrangement uses TRBV29-1 and TRBJ2-5; D might be TRBD1 (5 bases). Germline loops: CDR1 SQVTM, CDR2 ANQGSEA. Trimming removed 6 bases at V and 8 bases at J, with 16 bases between. The CDR3 runs to 12 residues. This CDR3 reads CSVSIQAATQYF. The CDR3 coding sequence is TGCAGCGTCTCCATACAGGCGGCTACCCAGTACTTC.

The chain uses TRBV20-1 and TRBJ2-7; a possible D gene is TRBD1 (5 bases). CDR3 length: 13 residues. Germline V gene data show CDR1 as DFQATT and CDR2 as SNEGSKA (reference sequence). Trimming removed 6 bases from V and 2 bases from J, with 14 bases in between. CDR3 loop: CSALKGFPYEQYF. The CDR3 DNA reads as TGCAGTGCCCTCAAGGGGTTTCCCTACGAGCAGTACTTC.

A note on this clonotype: This may arise from a read error, as a much more abundant clone is one base away. The chain recombines TRBV29-1 with TRBJ1-2; D gene uncertain. The CDR3 length is 12 residues. Germline CDR1 and CDR2: SQVTM and ANQGSEA. The CDR3 DNA sequence: TGCGGCGCCAACGTCGGGGACTATGGCTACACCTTC. As protein: CGANVGDYGYTF.

J is TRBJ2-1 and V is TRBV19; D gene unclear. V shed 8 bases and J shed 12 bases, with 11 bases lying between them. Germline CDR1 and CDR2: LNHDA and SQIVND (reference sequence). This CDR3 spans 10 amino acids. CDR3 DNA: TGTGCCAGTGGATCAGAGGCGCAGTTCTTC. This translates into CASGSEAQFF.

This clonotype was counted only a few times. The chain uses TRBV13 and TRBJ2-1; 7 bases agree with TRBD2. The CDR3 contains 13 residues. CDR1 is PRHDT, CDR2 FYEKMQ, per germline (reference sequence). V was clipped by 5 bases and J by 4 bases; unmatched bases: 2. The DNA of the CDR3 is TGTGCCAGCAGCCATAGCGGGTACAATGAGCAGTTCTTC. The encoded protein is CASSHSGYNEQFF.

This clonotype was seen more than once but under ten times. This chain connects TRBV20-1 to TRBJ1-2; 7 bases agree with TRBD1. The CDR3 length is 14 residues. The V gene end was trimmed by 2 bases and the J gene end by 3 bases; junction bases not matched to a gene: 6. Per the germline V gene, CDR1 is DFQATT and CDR2 is SNEGSKA (reference sequence). The CDR3 spells CSARQITGDYGYTF. CDR3 in DNA: TGCAGTGCTAGACAGATAACAGGGGACTATGGCTACACCTTC.

V usage is TRBV7-2 and J usage is TRBJ2-2, with TRBD1 matching 7 bases. The ends lost 5 bases at V and 2 bases at J; junction bases unmatched: 8. This CDR3 spans 16 amino acids. From germline, CDR1 is SGHTA and CDR2 FQGNSA. The CDR3 loop is CASSPLGGANTGELFF. The DNA for the CDR3 is TGTGCCAGCAGCCCTCTAGGGGGCGCCAACACCGGGGAGCTGTTTTTT.

V is TRBV29-1 and J is TRBJ1-2; 8 bases fit TRBD1. CDR3 size: 15 residues. Trimming removed 6 bases from V and 4 bases from J; junction bases left unmatched: 13. Germline V CDR1 and CDR2: SQVTM, ANQGSEA. The CDR3 region has the DNA TGCAGCGTCCCCGCCGCCGGACAGGGACTCTATGGCTACACCTTC. Amino acids: CSVPAAGQGLYGYTF.

CDR3 sequence: CATRPAMNTEAFF. The CDR3 bases are TGTGCCACCAGACCAGCAATGAACACTGAAGCTTTCTTT. V usage is TRBV15 and J usage is TRBJ1-1; D is unclear. The germline gives CDR1 LNHNV, CDR2 YYDKDF (reference sequence). The CDR3 has 13 amino acids. Trimming removed 6 bases at V and 0 bases at J, with 8 bases between.

V is TRBV10-3 and J is TRBJ1-3; D not certain. Trimming removed 6 bases from V and 2 bases from J, with 5 bases in between. The CDR3 has 12 amino acids. CDR1 is ENHRY, CDR2 SYGVKD, per germline. CDR3 in amino acids: CAIREAGNTIYF. CDR3 nucleotide sequence: TGTGCCATCAGGGAGGCTGGAAACACCATATATTTT.

This clonotype was seen a few times. The CDR3 DNA follows: TGCAGTGCTAGTAAACTAGCGGGGGGAAGCCAAGAGACCCAGTACTTC. Translation: CSASKLAGGSQETQYF. The rearrangement links TRBV20-1 to TRBJ2-5, with 12 bases identical to TRBD2. The CDR3 has 16 amino acids. V was clipped by 3 bases and J by 1 base; unmatched bases: 6. The germline V gene has CDR1 DFQATT and CDR2 SNEGSKA (reference sequence).

J is TRBJ2-1 and V is TRBV20-1; D is undetermined. The CDR3 totals 12 residues. From germline, CDR1 is DFQATT and CDR2 SNEGSKA (reference sequence). CDR3 bases: TGCAGCCCCGGGTCGCCCTCCAATGAGCAGTTCTTC. Amino acids: CSPGSPSNEQFF.

In its sample, this clonotype was seen a few times. V is TRBV4-2 and J is TRBJ2-7; either TRBD1 or TRBD2 may fit D (5 bases each). From germline, CDR1 is LGHNA and CDR2 YNFKEQ. The CDR3 consists of 15 residues. V lost 0 bases, J lost 3 bases, and 12 bases lay in between. CDR3 region: CASSQDSGAYYEQYF. CDR3 nucleotides: TGTGCCAGCAGCCAAGATTCCGGGGCCTACTACGAGCAGTACTTC.

V is TRBV12-3 or TRBV12-4 and J is TRBJ2-7, with TRBD2 identical over 11 bases. CDR3 length: 16 residues. V shed 5 bases, J shed 0 bases, and the junction held 6 bases outside the gene matches. CDR3 nucleotide sequence: TGTGCCAGCAGTCCCCCGGGACTAGCGGTCTCCTACGAGCAGTACTTC. Amino acids: CASSPPGLAVSYEQYF.

V gene TRBV6-5 combines with J gene TRBJ1-2; D might be TRBD1 (5 bases). V was pared by 2 bases and J by 4 bases, with 11 bases between. This CDR3 has 14 residues. Germline CDR1 MNHEY, CDR2 SVGAGI. Written as DNA, the CDR3 is TGTGCCAGCAGTTACGGAGGGGAGAGCTATGGCTACACCTTC. It encodes CASSYGGESYGYTF.

The rearrangement joins TRBV7-9 to TRBJ1-2, with 8 bases that match TRBD1. The CDR3 extends over 18 amino acids. Germline assignment: CDR1 SEHNR and CDR2 FQNEAQ (reference sequence). V lost 3 bases, J lost 0 bases, and 12 bases stayed unmatched. The CDR3 loop is CASSFTETGAQPNYGYTF. The CDR3 nucleotides read TGTGCCAGCAGCTTTACCGAGACAGGGGCGCAGCCTAACTATGGCTACACCTTC.

This clonotype has ten or more counts. V and J are TRBV29-1 and TRBJ2-1, with 13 bases lining up with TRBD2. The J segment lost 8 bases and the V segment lost 7 bases, leaving 5 bases of the junction unmatched. Germline V gene sequence: CDR1 SQVTM, CDR2 ANQGSEA. The CDR3 is 13 amino acids. DNA for the CDR3: TGCAGCGCCACTAGCGGGGGGGCCGATGAGCAGTTCTTC. Its protein product is CSATSGGADEQFF.

This chain links TRBV11-1 with TRBJ2-5; the match to TRBD2 covers 14 bases. Germline V gives CDR1 SGHAT, CDR2 FQDESV (reference sequence). V lost 5 bases, J lost 2 bases, and 7 bases stayed unmatched. This CDR3 is 17 amino acids long. In nucleotides, the CDR3 is TGTGCCAGCAGCCCGATTGGACTAGCGGGGGGTCAAGAGACCCAGTACTTC. This sequence encodes CASSPIGLAGGQETQYF.

The rearrangement uses TRBV20-1 and TRBJ2-4, with TRBD1 matching over 7 bases. Germline CDR1 is DFQATT and CDR2 is SNEGSKA (reference sequence). This CDR3 contains 15 residues. V was pared by 6 bases and J by 9 bases, with 17 bases of the junction left unmatched. The CDR3 sequence: CSATQTGPQESIQYF. CDR3 sequence (DNA): TGCAGTGCAACTCAGACAGGGCCGCAAGAATCCATTCAGTACTTC.

The V gene is TRBV4-3, the J gene TRBJ2-1; D assignment may be TRBD1 or TRBD2 (5 bases each). The V gene lost 1 base and the J gene lost 8 bases, with 15 bases spanning the gap. There are 15 residues in the CDR3. CDR1 and CDR2 (germline): LGHNA, YSLEER. CDR3 sequence (DNA): TGCGCCAGCAGCCAAGGGCCTTTGGGGGTTTATGAGCAGTTCTTC. Its protein is CASSQGPLGVYEQFF.

Concerning this clonotype: The junction differs from germline at one of its ends, possibly a read error. CDR3 bases: TGCAGCGTTGGTGGCAGGGCTGAAGAGACCCGGTACTTC. This codes for CSVGGRAEETRYF. J is TRBJ2-5 and V is TRBV29-1, with D perhaps TRBD1 (5 bases). The germline CDR1 and CDR2 sequences are SQVTM and ANQGSEA. The CDR3 spans 13 residues.

This clonotype came up a few times. The chain couples TRBV4-1 to TRBJ1-2; tentatively, D is TRBD1 (6 bases). This CDR3 region has 17 residues. CDR1 MGHRA and CDR2 YSYEKL come from the germline V gene. The V end lost 0 bases, the J end lost 3 bases, and 17 bases lay between the germline ends. The CDR3 protein is CASSQDGGWGRDYGYTF. CDR3 in DNA: TGCGCCAGCAGCCAAGATGGGGGCTGGGGGCGCGACTATGGCTACACCTTC.

This clonotype was seen a handful of times. The junction shows a germline mismatch at one end, possibly a read error. This chain uses TRBV5-6 with TRBJ2-1; the match to TRBD1 covers 7 bases. CDR3 length: 15 amino acids. The germline V gene has CDR1 SGHDT and CDR2 YYEEEE. CDR3 residues: CASSLGPGTENGQFF. CDR3 nucleotide sequence: TGTGCCAGCAGCTTGGGTCCCGGGACAGAAAATGGGCAGTTCTTC.

This sequence joins TRBV7-2 and TRBJ1-2; TRBD1 matches 8 bases. Germline V gene sequence: CDR1 SGHTA, CDR2 FQGNSA. The trim removed 5 bases at V and 0 bases at J, leaving 14 bases unmatched. CDR3 length equals 18 residues. CDR3 coding DNA: TGTGCCAGCAGCCCCGTGAACAGGGGGGCCCCCTCTAACTATGGCTACACCTTC. Translated, it gives CASSPVNRGAPSNYGYTF.

This clonotype has a single count. A junction boundary mismatches the germline segment, possibly from a read error. J is TRBJ2-3 and V is TRBV29-1; perhaps TRBD1 as D (5 bases). The germline V gene encodes CDR1 SQVTM and CDR2 ANQGSEA. This CDR3 comprises 15 residues. For the CDR3, the DNA is TGCAGCGTTGAAGATGAGGCAGGGCCCACAGGTACGCAGTATTTT. This encodes CSVEDEAGPTGTQYF.

The chain has TRBV6-2 or TRBV6-3 and TRBJ2-3; either TRBD1 or TRBD2 may supply D (5 bases each). The length of the CDR3 is 14 residues. The ends were cut back, 6 bases at V and 4 bases at J, with 14 bases in the middle. The germline CDR1 and CDR2 sequences are MNHEY and SVGEGT. The CDR3 coding sequence is TGTGCCAGCAGGAGGGGTATTTTCCCAGATACGCAGTATTTT. This codes for CASRRGIFPDTQYF.

The rearrangement links TRBV3-1 to TRBJ1-5; D is perhaps TRBD1 (5 bases). Looked up from germline, CDR1 is LGHDT and CDR2 is YNNKEL (reference sequence). This CDR3 comprises 14 residues. Between the trimmed V and J ends, which lost 3 bases and 5 bases, there was a span of 11 bases. The CDR3 loop is CASSQTTVHQPQHF. CDR3 bases: TGTGCCAGCAGCCAGACGACAGTTCATCAGCCCCAGCATTTT.

This clonotype was seen more than once but under ten times. The V and J genes are TRBV7-2 and TRBJ2-5; D is ambiguous. Trimming removed 2 bases at V and 4 bases at J, with 11 bases between. The germline CDR1 and CDR2 sequences are SGHTA and FQGNSA. The length of the CDR3 is 14 residues. The DNA of the CDR3 is TGTGCCAGCAGCTTAATTAGTTGGGCAGAGACCCAGTACTTC. The encoded protein is CASSLISWAETQYF.

J is TRBJ2-5 and V is TRBV5-6; 9 bases match TRBD2. The V segment lost 3 bases and the J segment 3 bases; nucleotides outside the gene matches: 9. The CDR3 contains 16 residues. Germline V gene lookup returns CDR1 SGHDT and CDR2 YYEEEE. CDR3 sequence: CASSSPWAGGKETQYF. The CDR3 DNA sequence: TGTGCCAGCAGCTCCCCCTGGGCGGGGGGGAAAGAGACCCAGTACTTC.